This T cell receptor beta chain was sequenced during a study of draining lymph node invasion in breast cancer (TCRdb year 2020). About the investigation overall: Metastasis in lymph nodes was diagnosed using histology and cytokeratin immunohistochemistry and was confirmed with EpCAM/CD45 flow cytometry. Across breast cancer tissues, a separate targeted assay used bulk TCR-beta CDR3 sequencing to compare sorted memory regulatory T cells with memory conventional CD4 T cells. Matched non-invaded and tumor-invaded tumor-draining lymph nodes plus the primary tumor were contributed by each patient, with both Treg and Tconv subsets profiled. In the separate targeted TCR sequencing, lymph nodes from five or six patients were covered, and primary tumors were sequenced for three of those patients.

This clonotype has only a few counts. No cognate antigen has been identified for it. No per-base quality is available; no much larger clone lies one base away. Beyond this particular receptor, the publication reports: The tumor top-100 clone tracking analysis was possible in only a couple of patients. In the targeted TCR-seq data, Tregs appeared more clonally expanded than Tconvs in all tissues, and both subsets were less diverse in tumor than lymph nodes. Some clones from the top 100 tumor clones were found in both invaded and non-invaded nodes, which suggests recirculation between the tumor and the draining nodes. Whether Treg conversion occurred in a given organ or whether converted Tregs recirculated between nodes and tumor could not be resolved from the data. Roughly 13-22% of Treg TCRs were shared with Tconvs per tissue, interpreted as suggesting peripheral Treg induction. TCRs shared between Treg and Tconv subsets were regarded as suggestive, but not proof, of a common clonal origin.

Libraries were prepared through bulk RNA-seq. These reads were obtained on an Illumina HiSeq 2500. Per the original workflow: For the separate targeted TCR-seq dataset, CDR3 sequences were extracted and quantified from raw reads using MiXCR version 2.1.5 with default parameters. In the separate targeted TCR-seq dataset, TCR-beta clones were defined by the combination of V gene, J gene and CDR3 sequence. The separate targeted TCR-seq dataset was filtered by first dropping clones with fewer than three counts and then keeping only the 90% most strongly expressed clones in each sample. For each tissue in the separate targeted TCR-seq dataset, Treg-Tconv overlap was calculated by dividing the number of shared clones by the total number of Treg clones and multiplying by 100. TCRdb passed the public sequencing reads through fastp at Q25 and MiXCR, retaining productive beta sequences. Records with the same CDR3 protein are collapsed into one entry carrying the most frequent genes and DNA. Here the V and J calls rest on TCRdb's processing, not on the authors' analysis. For this sample there are 3,000 or so distinct CDR3 sequences; approximately 50% appear just once. The top ten constitute around 3.7% of the sample.

For memory regulatory T cells, the sort was based on CD4+ CD45RA- CD25high cells. Each tumor-draining lymph node was classified as non-invaded if metastatic tumor cells were absent and as invaded if metastatic tumor cells were present. Before staining and sorting, T cells were pre-enriched using a Miltenyi Pan T Cell isolation kit. Immunohistochemistry for estrogen receptor, progesterone receptor, HER2 and Ki-67 was used to characterize primary tumors. Within a few hours after surgery, fresh surgical tissue was processed by cutting the tissue into small fragments. The tissue fragments were enzymatically digested with Liberase TL plus DNase for about 20 minutes and then passed through a 40-micrometer strainer. After DAPI live/dead staining, sorting was performed on a BD FACS Aria II with roughly 97-99% purity. Sorted cells were lysed in TCL buffer, and RNA was purified using a Norgen Single Cell RNA purification kit that included DNase treatment.

What was sequenced was sorted memory Tregs from a lymph node. The sample's cell subset or site label, in plain terms: CD45RA-negative sorted CD4+ T cells (memory Tconv or effector/memory Treg). The sequence was collected from a female donor with luminal breast cancer.

The DNA sequence reads TGCGCCAGCAGCCAAGACGACGGCCGGGGCTACGAGCAGTACTTC. This is translated as CASSQDDGRGYEQYF. Recombination joined TRBV4-3 with TRBJ2-7; 5 matching bases give a weak D call of TRBD2. The CDR3 covers 15 residues, taking in both the cysteine and the phenylalanine. Of all the DNA, just the CDR3 is kept, 45 bases in frame from base 1. For CDR1 and CDR2, the germline V gene lists LGHNA and YSLEER. V is cut by 0 bases and J by 3 bases, and the space between the germline ends is 12 bases.